The 11 T cell receptor beta chains below come from one sample, sequenced in a study of siplizumab effects on memory and regulatory T cells. Profiled with immunoSEQ multiplex PCR; TCRdb holds only in-frame clones, not every one. The sample carries 100,000 or so clones, approximately 92% recorded once. Input material: CD4+ T cells sorted from blood. Every receptor here comes from a human donor in good health.

The rearrangement uses TRBV9 and TRBJ1-1; D call uncertain. Germline CDR1 reads SGDLS; CDR2 reads YYNGEE. The CDR3 loop spans 13 amino acids. The V end lost 3 bases, the J end lost 0 bases, and 6 bases lay between the germline ends. The CDR3 nucleotides are TGTGCCAGCAGCGGGACGGTGAACACTGAAGCTTTCTTT. Translating gives CASSGTVNTEAFF.

The chain combines TRBV6-5 with TRBJ2-3; D is unclear. The germline V gene has CDR1 MNHEY and CDR2 SVGAGI. The CDR3 spans 11 residues. The V and J ends lost 8 bases and 3 bases respectively, with 6 bases between them. Written as DNA, the CDR3 is TGTGCCAGCGGCACGACAGATACGCAGTATTTT. Its translation: CASGTTDTQYF.

The chain has TRBV4-1 and TRBJ2-1; 8 nucleotides agree with TRBD1. Germline CDR1 and CDR2: MGHRA and YSYEKL. This CDR3 spans 14 amino acids. The V and J ends lost 5 bases and 6 bases, in that order; junction bases with no gene match: 6. The CDR3 bases are TGCGCCAGCAGCGGCCGGGACAGGCTCAATGAGCAGTTCTTC. It encodes CASSGRDRLNEQFF.

V and J are TRBV18 and TRBJ1-6; 7 bases map to TRBD1. The V gene's germline CDR1 is KGHSH and CDR2 LQKENI. J gave up 8 bases and V 4 bases, and 11 bases lay outside the gene matches. This CDR3 comprises 16 residues. The CDR3: CASSRSGTALDSPLHF. In DNA, the CDR3 is TGTGCCAGCTCACGGTCAGGGACAGCTCTTGATTCACCCCTCCACTTT.

The J gene is TRBJ2-1, the V gene TRBV12-5; 7 nucleotides align to TRBD2. V was clipped by 5 bases and J by 6 bases; unmatched bases: 4. Germline V lookup: CDR1 LGHNT, CDR2 FRNRAP. The CDR3 runs 13 residues. The CDR3 DNA reads as TGTGCTAGTGGTCCACGCGGGGGCAATGAGCAGTTCTTC. Amino acid sequence: CASGPRGGNEQFF. Supplemented by reference TRBV12-5 and TRBJ2-1, the full variable domain reads DARVTQTPRHKVTEMGQEVTMRCQPILGHNTVFWYRQTMMQGLELLAYFRNRAPLDDSGMPKDRFSAEMPDATLATLKIQPSEPRDSAVYFCASGPRGGNEQFFGPGTRLTVL.

This clone was recorded a few times. The CDR3 nucleotides are TGTGCCAGCACCCGAAAGGGAACCCGGGACAGGAATTCACCCCTCCACTTT. Its protein product is CASTRKGTRDRNSPLHF. The V call is TRBV7-2, the J call TRBJ1-6; 8 positions agree with TRBD1. Germline CDR1 reads SGHTA; CDR2 reads FQGNSA. This CDR3 spans 17 amino acids. Trimming removed 7 bases from V and 7 bases from J; junction bases left unmatched: 15.

The chain combines TRBV4-3 with TRBJ1-2; 9 bases match TRBD1. CDR3 length: 18 residues. Per germline, CDR1 LGHNA and CDR2 YSLEER. V shed 1 base and J 4 bases; nucleotides not matched to a gene: 13. CDR3 coding DNA: TGCGCCAGCAGCCAAGTCGGGACAGGGACTGGGGGGGGCTATGGCTACACCTTC. Residues: CASSQVGTGTGGGYGYTF.

This clone was picked up one time. V gene TRBV11-1 combines with J gene TRBJ1-6; the match to TRBD1 covers 9 bases. The V gene end was trimmed by 6 bases and the J gene end by 9 bases; junction bases not matched to a gene: 6. Germline-derived CDR1 and CDR2 are SGHAT and FQDESV (reference sequence). The CDR3 totals 14 residues. CDR3 region: CASRLGTGSSPLHF. The CDR3 DNA is TGTGCCAGCAGGCTCGGGACAGGGAGTTCACCCCTCCACTTT.

The rearrangement uses TRBV5-1 and TRBJ2-3; a weak D match, TRBD2 (6 bases). The CDR3 is 15 residues long. The germline V and J ends were trimmed by 4 bases and 6 bases, with 18 bases remaining between them. Germline V CDR1 and CDR2: SGHRS, YFSETQ. CDR3 sequence (DNA): TGCGCCAGCAGCCCGGAGGGCAGACGTTTCGATACGCAGTATTTT. The encoded protein is CASSPEGRRFDTQYF.

The gene calls are TRBV4-3 and TRBJ2-3; 7 bases fit TRBD2. Germline V gene sequence: CDR1 LGHNA, CDR2 YSLEER. The CDR3 is 15 amino acids. The V gene end was trimmed by 3 bases and the J gene end by 3 bases; junction bases not matched to a gene: 6. CDR3 in amino acids: CASSHTTSQTDTQYF. Here the CDR3 DNA reads TGCGCCAGCAGCCACACGACTAGCCAGACAGATACGCAGTATTTT.

This sequence joins TRBV4-3 and TRBJ2-2; possible D gene TRBD1, 5 bases. The V and J ends lost 1 base and 5 bases respectively, with 8 bases between them. This CDR3 region has 14 residues. CDR1 and CDR2 (germline): LGHNA, YSLEER. CDR3 DNA sequence: TGCGCCAGCAGCCAAGCAGGGATTACCGGGGAGCTGTTTTTT. Translated: CASSQAGITGELFF.